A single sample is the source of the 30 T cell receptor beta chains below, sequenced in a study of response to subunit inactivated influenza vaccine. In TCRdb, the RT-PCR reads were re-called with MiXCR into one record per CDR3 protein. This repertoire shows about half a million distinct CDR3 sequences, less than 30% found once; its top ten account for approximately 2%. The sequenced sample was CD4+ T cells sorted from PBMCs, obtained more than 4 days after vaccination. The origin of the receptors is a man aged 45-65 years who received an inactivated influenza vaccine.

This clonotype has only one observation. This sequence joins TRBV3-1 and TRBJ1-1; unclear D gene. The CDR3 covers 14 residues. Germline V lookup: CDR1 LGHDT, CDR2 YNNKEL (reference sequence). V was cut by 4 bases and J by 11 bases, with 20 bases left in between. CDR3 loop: CASSPDQNQNGAFF. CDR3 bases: TGTGCCAGCAGCCCCGACCAAAACCAGAACGGGGCTTTCTTT. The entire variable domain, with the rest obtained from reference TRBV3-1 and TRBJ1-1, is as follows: DTAVSQTPKYLVTQMGNDKSIKCEQNLGHDTMYWYKQDSKKFLKIMFSYNNKELIINETVPNRFSPKSPDKAHLNLHINSLELGDSAVYFCASSPDQNQNGAFFGQGTRLTVV.

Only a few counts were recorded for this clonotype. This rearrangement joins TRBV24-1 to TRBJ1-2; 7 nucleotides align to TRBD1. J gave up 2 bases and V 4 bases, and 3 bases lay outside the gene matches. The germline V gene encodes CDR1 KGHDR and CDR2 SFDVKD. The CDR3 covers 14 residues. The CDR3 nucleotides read TGTGCCACCAGTGAAACAGGGGTAAACTATGGCTACACCTTC. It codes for CATSETGVNYGYTF.

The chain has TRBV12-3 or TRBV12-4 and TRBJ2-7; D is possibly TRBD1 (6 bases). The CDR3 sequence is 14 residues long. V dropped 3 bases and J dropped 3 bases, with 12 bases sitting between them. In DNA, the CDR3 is TGTGCCAGCAGTTTTTCCGGACAGAACTACGAGCAGTACTTC. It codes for CASSFSGQNYEQYF.

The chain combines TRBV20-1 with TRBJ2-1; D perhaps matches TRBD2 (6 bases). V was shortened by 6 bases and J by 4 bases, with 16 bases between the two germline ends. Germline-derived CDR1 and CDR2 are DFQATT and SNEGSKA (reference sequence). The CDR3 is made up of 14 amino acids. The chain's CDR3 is CSAQTPGLYNEQFF. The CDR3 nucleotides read TGCAGTGCGCAAACCCCGGGACTTTACAATGAGCAGTTCTTC.

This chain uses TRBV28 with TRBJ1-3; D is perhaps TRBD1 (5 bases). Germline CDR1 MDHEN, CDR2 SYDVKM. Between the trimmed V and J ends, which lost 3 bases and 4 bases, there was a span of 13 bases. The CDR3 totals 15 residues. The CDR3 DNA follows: TGTGCCAGCAGTTTCGGTGGGGGTTACGGAAACACCATATATTTT. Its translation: CASSFGGGYGNTIYF.

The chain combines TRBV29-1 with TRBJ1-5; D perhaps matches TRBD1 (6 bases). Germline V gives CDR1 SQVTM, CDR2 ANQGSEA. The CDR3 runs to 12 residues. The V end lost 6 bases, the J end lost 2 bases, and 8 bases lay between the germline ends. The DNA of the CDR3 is TGCAGCGTCCGACAGGGCAATCAGCCCCAGCATTTT. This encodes CSVRQGNQPQHF.

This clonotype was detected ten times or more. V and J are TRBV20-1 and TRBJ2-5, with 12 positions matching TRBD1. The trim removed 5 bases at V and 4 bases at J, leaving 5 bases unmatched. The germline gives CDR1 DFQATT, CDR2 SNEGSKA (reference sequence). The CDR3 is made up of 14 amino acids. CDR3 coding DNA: TGCAGTGCTGGGGACAGGGGGCTGGTAGAGACCCAGTACTTC. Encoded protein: CSAGDRGLVETQYF.

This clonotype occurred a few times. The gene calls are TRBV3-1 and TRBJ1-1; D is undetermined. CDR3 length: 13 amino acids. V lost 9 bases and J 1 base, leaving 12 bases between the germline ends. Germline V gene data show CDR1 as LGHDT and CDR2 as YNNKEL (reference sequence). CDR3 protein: CARGSLRNTEAFF. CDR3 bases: TGTGCCAGGGGGTCGCTACGGAACACTGAAGCTTTCTTT. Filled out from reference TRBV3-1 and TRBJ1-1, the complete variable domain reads DTAVSQTPKYLVTQMGNDKSIKCEQNLGHDTMYWYKQDSKKFLKIMFSYNNKELIINETVPNRFSPKSPDKAHLNLHINSLELGDSAVYFCARGSLRNTEAFFGQGTRLTVV.

CDR3 loop: CASSLGGQGAWETQYF. CDR3 DNA: TGTGCCAGCAGCTTGGGGGGACAGGGGGCGTGGGAGACCCAGTACTTC. V is TRBV5-5 and J is TRBJ2-5, with 12 nucleotides matching TRBD1. Germline loops: CDR1 SGHKS, CDR2 YYEKEE (reference sequence). With 0 bases clipped from V and 5 bases from J, the junction kept 5 bases outside the gene matches. There are 16 residues in the CDR3.

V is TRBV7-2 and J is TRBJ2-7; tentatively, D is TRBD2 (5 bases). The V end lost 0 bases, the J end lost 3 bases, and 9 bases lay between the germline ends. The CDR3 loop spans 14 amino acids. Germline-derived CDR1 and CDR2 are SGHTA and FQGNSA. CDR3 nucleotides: TGTGCCAGCAGCTTAGCGGGAGCGTACTACGAGCAGTACTTC. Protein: CASSLAGAYYEQYF.

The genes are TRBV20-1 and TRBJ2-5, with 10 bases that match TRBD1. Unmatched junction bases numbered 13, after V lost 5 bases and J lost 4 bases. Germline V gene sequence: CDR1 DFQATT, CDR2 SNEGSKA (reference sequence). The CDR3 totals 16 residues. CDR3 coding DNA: TGCAGTGCTTCTCGACAGGGGGCCCCCCTCAGAGAGACCCAGTACTTC. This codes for CSASRQGAPLRETQYF.

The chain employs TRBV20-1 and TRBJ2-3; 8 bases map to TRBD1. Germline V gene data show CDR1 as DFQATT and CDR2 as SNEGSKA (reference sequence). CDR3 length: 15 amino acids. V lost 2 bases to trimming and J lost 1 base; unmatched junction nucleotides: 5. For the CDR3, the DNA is TGCAGTGCTAGAATGTGGACAGGGCGCACAGATACGCAGTATTTT. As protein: CSARMWTGRTDTQYF.

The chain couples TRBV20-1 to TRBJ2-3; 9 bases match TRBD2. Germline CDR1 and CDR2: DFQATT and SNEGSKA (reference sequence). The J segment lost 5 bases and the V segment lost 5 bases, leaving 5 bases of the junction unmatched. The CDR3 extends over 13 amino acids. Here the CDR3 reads CSAPTSGEDTQYF. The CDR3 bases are TGCAGTGCTCCGACTAGCGGAGAAGATACGCAGTATTTT.

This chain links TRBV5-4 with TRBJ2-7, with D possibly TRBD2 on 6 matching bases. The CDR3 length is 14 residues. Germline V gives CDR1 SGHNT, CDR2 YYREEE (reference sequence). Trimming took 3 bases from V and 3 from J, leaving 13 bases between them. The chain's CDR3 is CASSYGERVYEQYF. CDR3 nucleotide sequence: TGTGCCAGCAGCTACGGGGAGCGGGTCTACGAGCAGTACTTC.

This chain's CDR3 is CASRTTTGELFF. CDR3 sequence (DNA): TGTGCCAGCAGGACTACCACCGGGGAGCTGTTTTTT. This chain connects TRBV28 to TRBJ2-2; maybe TRBD2 (5 bases). Germline loops: CDR1 MDHEN, CDR2 SYDVKM. Trimming removed 6 bases from V and 4 bases from J, with 6 bases in between. CDR3 size: 12 residues. The full variable domain, rest sourced from reference TRBV28 and TRBJ2-2, is DVKVTQSSRYLVKRTGEKVFLECVQDMDHENMFWYRQDPGLGLRLIYFSYDVKMKEKGDIPEGYSVSREKKERFSLILESASTNQTSMYLCASRTTTGELFFGEGSRLTVL.

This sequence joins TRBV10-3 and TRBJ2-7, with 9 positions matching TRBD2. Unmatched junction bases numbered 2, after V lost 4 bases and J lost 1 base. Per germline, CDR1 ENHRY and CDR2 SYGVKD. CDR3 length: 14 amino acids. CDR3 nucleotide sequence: TGTGCCATCAGTGGGACTAGCGTGTCCTACGAGCAGTACTTC. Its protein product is CAISGTSVSYEQYF.

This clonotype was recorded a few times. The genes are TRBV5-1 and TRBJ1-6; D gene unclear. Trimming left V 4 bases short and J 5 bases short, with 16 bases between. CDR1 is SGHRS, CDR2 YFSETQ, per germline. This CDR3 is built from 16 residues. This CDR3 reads CASSQVGSYNNSPLHF. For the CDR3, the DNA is TGCGCCAGCAGCCAAGTGGGATCCTACAATAATTCACCCCTCCACTTT.

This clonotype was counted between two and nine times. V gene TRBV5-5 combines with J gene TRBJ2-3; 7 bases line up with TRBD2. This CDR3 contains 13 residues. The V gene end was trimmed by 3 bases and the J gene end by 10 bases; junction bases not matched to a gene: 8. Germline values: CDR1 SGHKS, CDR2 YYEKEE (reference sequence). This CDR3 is CASSSGRVLAQYF. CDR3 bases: TGTGCCAGCAGCTCGGGGAGGGTTTTGGCGCAGTATTTT. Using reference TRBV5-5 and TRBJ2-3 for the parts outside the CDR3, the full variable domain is DAGVTQSPTHLIKTRGQQVTLRCSPISGHKSVSWYQQVLGQGPQFIFQYYEKEERGRGNFPDRFSARQFPNYSSELNVNALLLGDSALYLCASSSGRVLAQYFGPGTRLTVL.

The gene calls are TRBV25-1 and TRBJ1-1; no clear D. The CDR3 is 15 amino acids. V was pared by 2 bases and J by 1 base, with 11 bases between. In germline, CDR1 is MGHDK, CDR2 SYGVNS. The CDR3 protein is CASSEQDLGNTEAFF. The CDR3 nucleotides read TGTGCCAGCAGTGAACAGGACCTAGGGAACACTGAAGCTTTCTTT. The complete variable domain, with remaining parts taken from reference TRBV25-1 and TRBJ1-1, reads EADIYQTPRYLVIGTGKKITLECSQTMGHDKMYWYQQDPGMELHLIHYSYGVNSTEKGDLSSESTVSRIRTEHFPLTLESARPSHTSQYLCASSEQDLGNTEAFFGQGTRLTVV.

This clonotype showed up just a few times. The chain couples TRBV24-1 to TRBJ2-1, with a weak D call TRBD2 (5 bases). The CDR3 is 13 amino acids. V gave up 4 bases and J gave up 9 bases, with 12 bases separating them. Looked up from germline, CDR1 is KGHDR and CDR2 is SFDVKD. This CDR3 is CATSEVLGGEQFF. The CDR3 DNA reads TGTGCCACCAGTGAGGTACTAGGCGGTGAGCAGTTCTTC.

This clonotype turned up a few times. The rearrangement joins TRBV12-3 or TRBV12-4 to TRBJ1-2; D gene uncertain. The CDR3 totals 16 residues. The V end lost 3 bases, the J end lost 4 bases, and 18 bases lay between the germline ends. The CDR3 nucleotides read TGTGCCAGCAGTTTCTTCCCCACCTCTTCTCGCTATGGCTACACCTTC. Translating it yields CASSFFPTSSRYGYTF.

CDR3 amino acids: CASSLASGRGTDTQYF. In DNA form, the CDR3 reads TGCGCCAGCAGCTTGGCTAGCGGGAGGGGAACAGATACGCAGTATTTT. The V and J genes are TRBV5-1 and TRBJ2-3, with 12 bases lining up with TRBD2. The J segment lost 3 bases and the V segment lost 0 bases, leaving 2 bases of the junction unmatched. Looked up from germline, CDR1 is SGHRS and CDR2 is YFSETQ. The CDR3 totals 16 residues.

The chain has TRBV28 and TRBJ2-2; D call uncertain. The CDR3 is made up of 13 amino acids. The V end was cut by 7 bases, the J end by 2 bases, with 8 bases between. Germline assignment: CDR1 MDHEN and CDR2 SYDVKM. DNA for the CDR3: TGTGCCAGCATGGTCCGAAACACCGGGGAGCTGTTTTTT. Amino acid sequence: CASMVRNTGELFF.

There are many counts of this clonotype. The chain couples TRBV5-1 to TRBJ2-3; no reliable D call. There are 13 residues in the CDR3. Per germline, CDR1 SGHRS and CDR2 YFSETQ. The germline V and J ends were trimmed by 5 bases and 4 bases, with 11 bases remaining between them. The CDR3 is CASRTGQPDTQYF. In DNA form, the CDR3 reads TGCGCCAGCAGAACGGGCCAGCCAGATACGCAGTATTTT. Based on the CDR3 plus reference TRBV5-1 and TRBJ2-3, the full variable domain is KAGVTQTPRYLIKTRGQQVTLSCSPISGHRSVSWYQQTPGQGLQFLFEYFSETQRNKGNFPGRFSGRQFSNSRSEMNVSTLELGDSALYLCASRTGQPDTQYFGPGTRLTVL.

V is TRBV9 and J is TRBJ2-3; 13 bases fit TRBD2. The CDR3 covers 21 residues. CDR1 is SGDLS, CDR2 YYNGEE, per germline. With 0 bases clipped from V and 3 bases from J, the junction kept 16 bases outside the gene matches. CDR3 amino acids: CASSVAQTSGRDAAKTDTQYF. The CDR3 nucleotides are TGTGCCAGCAGCGTAGCTCAAACTAGCGGGAGGGATGCGGCGAAGACAGATACGCAGTATTTT.

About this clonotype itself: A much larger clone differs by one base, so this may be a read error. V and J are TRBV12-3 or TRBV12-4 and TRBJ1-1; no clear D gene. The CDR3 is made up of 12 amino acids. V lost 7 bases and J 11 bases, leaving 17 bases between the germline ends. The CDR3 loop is CASILSGGEAFF. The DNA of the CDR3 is TGTGCCAGCATTTTGTCCGGAGGAGAGGCTTTCTTT.

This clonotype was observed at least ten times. CDR3 sequence: CSVEGLGNSYEQYF. The CDR3 nucleotides read TGCAGCGTTGAAGGACTAGGAAACTCCTACGAGCAGTACTTC. The gene calls are TRBV29-1 and TRBJ2-7, with a weak D call TRBD2 (6 bases). CDR1 is SQVTM and CDR2 is ANQGSEA in the germline V gene. The CDR3 contains 14 residues. V was shortened by 1 base and J by 0 bases, with 10 bases between the two germline ends.

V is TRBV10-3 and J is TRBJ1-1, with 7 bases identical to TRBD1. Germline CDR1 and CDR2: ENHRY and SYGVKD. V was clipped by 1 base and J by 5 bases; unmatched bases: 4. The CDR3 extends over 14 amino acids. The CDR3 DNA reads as TGTGCCATCAGTGAGTATACACAGGGGACTGAAGCTTTCTTT. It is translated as CAISEYTQGTEAFF.

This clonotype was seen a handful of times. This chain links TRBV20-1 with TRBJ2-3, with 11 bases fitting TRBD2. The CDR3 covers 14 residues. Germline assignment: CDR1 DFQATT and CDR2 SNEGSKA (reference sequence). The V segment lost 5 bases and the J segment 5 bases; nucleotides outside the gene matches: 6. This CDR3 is CSAARLAGGDTQYF. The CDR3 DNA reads TGCAGTGCTGCGCGGCTAGCGGGAGGAGATACGCAGTATTTT.

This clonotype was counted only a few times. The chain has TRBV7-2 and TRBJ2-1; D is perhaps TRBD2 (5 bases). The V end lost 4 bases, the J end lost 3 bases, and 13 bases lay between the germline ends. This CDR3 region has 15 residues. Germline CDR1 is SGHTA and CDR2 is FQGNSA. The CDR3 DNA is TGTGCCAGCAGCTCCGTATTTGGGAGCTACAATGAGCAGTTCTTC. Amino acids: CASSSVFGSYNEQFF.